This T cell receptor beta chain emerged from a study of T cell changes during pregnancy in multiple sclerosis (dated by TCRdb to about 2019). For the study in its entirety: The study looked at changes in the T cell repertoire across pregnancy in women with multiple sclerosis.

About this clone itself: The antigen it binds to is not known. Per-nucleotide qualities are absent, and no much larger clonotype sits a single base away.

From the cysteine through the phenylalanine, the CDR3 covers 13 amino acids. Only the CDR3 portion is preserved as DNA: 39 bases, with reading frame beginning at the first base. V is clipped by 6 bases and J by 2 bases, and the sequence between their germline boundaries is 8 bases long. CDR1 MNHEY and CDR2 SVGAGI are derived from the germline V gene. The method behind the library was the immunoSEQ multiplex PCR assay. TCRdb took this table from immuneACCESS and kept in-frame rearrangements with V and J called. Such tables lack part of the clones; where checked against another copy, unresolved V genes explain under half of the gap, and the rest is unexplained. A total of 25,000 to 35,000 clones appear in this sample, roughly 90% of them only once. The ten largest clones capture under 0.75% of the sample.

The sequences come from CD4+ T cells from peripheral blood mononuclear cells, collected in the third trimester of pregnancy. The clonotype comes from a female donor in good health, enrolled as a control in a pregnancy study. The sequence links TRBV6-5 to TRBJ1-5; no D segment can be confidently identified. The nucleotide sequence is TGTGCCAGCAGAACAGATGGCAATCAGCCCCAGCATTTT. It specifies CASRTDGNQPQHF.